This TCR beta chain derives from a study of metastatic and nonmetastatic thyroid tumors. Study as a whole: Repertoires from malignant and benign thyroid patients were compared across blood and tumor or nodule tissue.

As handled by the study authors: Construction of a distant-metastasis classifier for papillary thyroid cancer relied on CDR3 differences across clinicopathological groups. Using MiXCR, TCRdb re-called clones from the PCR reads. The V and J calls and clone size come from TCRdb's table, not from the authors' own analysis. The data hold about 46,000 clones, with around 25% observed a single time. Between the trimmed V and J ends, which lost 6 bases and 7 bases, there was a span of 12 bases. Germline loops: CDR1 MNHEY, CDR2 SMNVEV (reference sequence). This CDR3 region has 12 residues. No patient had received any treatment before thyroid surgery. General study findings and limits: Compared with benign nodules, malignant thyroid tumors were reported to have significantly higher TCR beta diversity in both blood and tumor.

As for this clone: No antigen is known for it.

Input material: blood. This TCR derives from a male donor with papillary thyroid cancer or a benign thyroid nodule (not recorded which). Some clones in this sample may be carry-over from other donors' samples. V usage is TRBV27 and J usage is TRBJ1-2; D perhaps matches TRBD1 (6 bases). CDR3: CASRGGAPGYTF. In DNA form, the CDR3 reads TGTGCCAGCAGGGGGGGGGCGCCTGGCTACACCTTC.